This T cell receptor (beta chain) stems from a study of T cell changes during pregnancy in multiple sclerosis (dated by TCRdb to the late 2010s). With respect to the entire study: The study examined how the T cell repertoire changed over the course of pregnancy in women with multiple sclerosis.

V and J lose 3 bases and 3 bases, and a span of 9 bases separates them. Sequences SGDLS (CDR1) and YYNGEE (CDR2) are obtained from the germline V gene. Measured from the cysteine to the phenylalanine, the CDR3 is 14 residues long. CDR3 DNA only is kept here, 42 bases in frame from base 1. The library was obtained by the immunoSEQ multiplex PCR assay. TCRdb stores this immuneACCESS table with in-frame sequences only. Part of the clones is absent; in the studies checked, under half of the shortfall reflects unresolved V genes, and no reason is known for the rest. Here the sample has around 35,000 clones; around 94% occur a single time. The ten largest account for 0.95% to 1.5% of the sample. This clone was picked up one time. The target of this receptor is not known. Nothing much larger sits one base from this clone, and base qualities are not available.

The material sequenced was PBMCs (not recorded whether the cells were cultured). This chain is built from TRBV9 and TRBJ2-2, with the D call perhaps TRBD1 or TRBD2, as 6 bases match in each case. The source is a female donor with multiple sclerosis, enrolled in a pregnancy study. In nucleotides, the sequence is TGTGCCAGCAGCGCTAGGGGGGACACCGGGGAGCTGTTTTTT. Translated, it gives CASSARGDTGELFF.